What follows is one TCR beta chain and its context. The data belong to a study of blood T cell repertoires in COVID-19. In the study overall: In each case, the material was cDNA or gDNA derived from T cells, B-cell-depleted T cells, or PBMCs.

V shed 3 bases and J shed 4 bases, with 24 bases lying between them. Germline values: CDR1 DFQATT, CDR2 SNEGSKA (reference sequence). This CDR3 contains 17 residues. TCRdb keeps only in-frame clones here, not all; method: immunoSEQ multiplex PCR. The sample carries approximately 160,000 clones, approximately 79% recorded once. The gene calls are TRBV20-1 and TRBJ2-5; weak D call: TRBD1 (6 bases). This TCR was recovered from a woman of 80 years or more with acute or convalescent COVID-19. The sequenced sample consisted of peripheral blood. The CDR3 coding sequence is TGCAGTGCTAGTCCCCGCGACAGGCGACCCGGCCGAGAGACCCAGTACTTC. It yields the protein CSASPRDRRPGRETQYF.